This T cell receptor (beta chain) was recorded in a study of patients and donors after allogeneic stem cell transplantation. The ends lost 5 bases at V and 7 bases at J; junction bases unmatched: 11. Germline V gene sequence: CDR1 SGHAT, CDR2 FQNNGV. This CDR3 has 15 residues. TCRdb itself ran the RT-PCR reads through MiXCR, one entry per CDR3 protein. The sample has fewer than 180,000 distinct CDR3 sequences; about two fifths are singletons. Sequencing was done on a sample of blood, either unsorted or a sorted T cell fraction (not recorded which). J is TRBJ1-2 and V is TRBV11-2; 9 bases line up with TRBD1. This sequence originates from a human donor who was either an allogeneic HSCT recipient or a stem cell or donor lymphocyte infusion donor (not recorded which). It is not recorded whose cells these are; they may come from a transplant donor. The CDR3 nucleotides read TGTGCCAGCAGCACCCCTAGAACGGACAGGGGTGGCTACACCTTC. Protein product: CASSTPRTDRGGYTF.